These 22 T cell receptor beta chains originate from one sample sequenced in a study of cytomegalovirus exposure and HLA in healthy donors. Both 60 Vbeta primers and 13 Jbeta primers went into the PCR. TCRdb keeps only in-frame clones here, not all; method: immunoSEQ multiplex PCR. The profile covers roughly 120,000 clones, with approximately 69% appearing a single time and approximately 10% taken by the ten largest. Input material: PBMCs. All receptors derive from a woman aged 45-59 years in good health and CMV-seropositive.

This sequence joins TRBV27 and TRBJ2-1; 8 bases fit TRBD2. Unmatched junction bases numbered 4, after V lost 0 bases and J lost 6 bases. CDR1 is MNHEY, CDR2 SMNVEV, per germline (reference sequence). CDR3 length: 15 amino acids. The CDR3 loop is CASSLSREGGNEQFF. The CDR3 DNA sequence: TGTGCCAGCAGTTTATCACGGGAGGGTGGCAATGAGCAGTTCTTC.

Only a few counts were recorded for this clone. This chain connects TRBV27 to TRBJ2-7; 16 bases match TRBD2. The CDR3 sequence is 15 residues long. In germline, CDR1 is MNHEY, CDR2 SMNVEV (reference sequence). The J segment lost 12 bases and the V segment lost 5 bases, leaving 10 bases of the junction unmatched. CDR3 protein: CASSPSGTSGRVSYF. In DNA form, the CDR3 reads TGTGCCAGCAGTCCCTCCGGGACTAGCGGGAGGGTGTCGTACTTC.

This clone was seen only a few times. This chain links TRBV7-8 with TRBJ2-2, with D uncertain. V lost 2 bases and J 3 bases, leaving 13 bases between the germline ends. The CDR3 totals 16 residues. The germline V gene has CDR1 SGHVS and CDR2 FQNEAQ. The CDR3 reads CASSLIPEAYTGELFF. In DNA form, the CDR3 reads TGTGCCAGCAGCTTAATCCCCGAGGCCTACACCGGGGAGCTGTTTTTT.

This chain uses TRBV5-1 with TRBJ2-5; D call uncertain. V was clipped by 4 bases and J by 3 bases, with 13 bases between them. This CDR3 is built from 14 residues. Per germline, CDR1 SGHRS and CDR2 YFSETQ. The CDR3, as DNA: TGCGCCAGCAGCCTGACTGATAACAAAGAGACCCAGTACTTC. Translated, it gives CASSLTDNKETQYF.

The J gene is TRBJ2-3, the V gene TRBV6-5; 10 positions match TRBD2. The germline V gene has CDR1 MNHEY and CDR2 SVGAGI. V was pared by 5 bases and J by 6 bases, with 5 bases of the junction left unmatched. The CDR3 totals 14 residues. The CDR3 DNA follows: TGTGCCAGCAGTCAGCGGGAGGGCCTGGATACGCAGTATTTT. Translated, it gives CASSQREGLDTQYF.

In its sample, this clone was seen once. This chain joins TRBV14 and TRBJ1-2, with 10 bases lining up with TRBD1. V trimming: 3 bases; J trimming: 8 bases; junction bases outside the gene matches: 9. Germline V gene lookup returns CDR1 SGHDN and CDR2 FVKESK. The CDR3 has 15 residues. The CDR3 protein is CASSQTTGGLRGYTF. In nucleotides, the CDR3 is TGTGCCAGCAGCCAGACGACAGGGGGCTTGAGAGGCTACACCTTC.

The chain has TRBV27 and TRBJ2-2; D is ambiguous. Trimming removed 5 bases at V and 5 bases at J, with 12 bases between. From germline, CDR1 is MNHEY and CDR2 SMNVEV (reference sequence). The CDR3 runs to 14 residues. CDR3 nucleotides: TGTGCCAGCAGTGCCATCCGGAGTACCGGGGAGCTGTTTTTT. Translation gives CASSAIRSTGELFF.

The chain recombines TRBV7-2 with TRBJ2-7, with 8 bases aligning to TRBD1. This CDR3 comprises 16 residues. After removal of 5 bases from V and 5 bases from J, the junction contained 14 bases not matched to a gene. Germline V gene data show CDR1 as SGHTA and CDR2 as FQGNSA. The CDR3 region has the DNA TGTGCCAGCAGCCCTGCGGGTGGGCAGGGGGCTAACGAGCAGTACTTC. Translating gives CASSPAGGQGANEQYF.

This clone was counted between two and nine times. V gene TRBV30 combines with J gene TRBJ1-1; D call uncertain. V lost 0 bases and J 7 bases, leaving 9 bases between the germline ends. Germline V gene lookup returns CDR1 GTSNPN and CDR2 SVGIG (reference sequence). This CDR3 comprises 12 residues. The CDR3 DNA reads as TGTGCCTGGAGTGTATTGGGCCTTGAAGCTTTCTTT. Protein product: CAWSVLGLEAFF.

This clone has a single count. The chain joins TRBV2 to TRBJ2-1; D may be TRBD1 (6 bases). Deletions cut 6 bases from V and 5 bases from J, with 11 bases between. Germline loops: CDR1 SNHLY, CDR2 FYNNEI. The CDR3 sequence is 13 residues long. The CDR3 here is CASSQDRDNEQFF. The CDR3, as DNA: TGTGCCAGCAGCCAGGACAGAGACAATGAGCAGTTCTTC. Supplemented by reference TRBV2 and TRBJ2-1, the full variable domain reads EPEVTQTPSHQVTQMGQEVILRCVPISNHLYFYWYRQILGQKVEFLVSFYNNEISEKSEIFDDQFSVERPDGSNFTLKIRSTKLEDSAMYFCASSQDRDNEQFFGPGTRLTVL.

The gene calls are TRBV10-2 and TRBJ2-1, with D possibly being TRBD2 (6 bases). Germline V gene data show CDR1 as WSHSY and CDR2 as SAAADI. V gave up 2 bases and J gave up 9 bases, with 8 bases separating them. There are 12 residues in the CDR3. The chain's CDR3 is CASSERESEQFF. The CDR3, as DNA: TGCGCCAGCAGTGAGCGGGAGAGTGAGCAGTTCTTC.

This chain connects TRBV19 to TRBJ1-2; D call uncertain. Germline values: CDR1 LNHDA, CDR2 SQIVND (reference sequence). V was pared by 2 bases and J by 4 bases, with 11 bases between. The CDR3 covers 14 residues. Here the CDR3 reads CASSISPDSYGYTF. The CDR3 nucleotides are TGTGCCAGTAGTATAAGCCCCGATAGCTATGGCTACACCTTC.

The CDR3 spells CAISEGTGKNYGYTF. The CDR3 region has the DNA TGTGCCATCAGCGAAGGGACAGGCAAAAACTATGGCTACACCTTC. J is TRBJ1-2 and V is TRBV10-3; 8 nucleotides align to TRBD1. Germline V gene sequence: CDR1 ENHRY, CDR2 SYGVKD. The CDR3 is made up of 15 amino acids. Germline trimming cut 6 bases from V and 2 bases from J; bases unmatched to any gene: 8.

J is TRBJ2-5 and V is TRBV19; TRBD2 agrees at 10 bases. The trim removed 6 bases at V and 5 bases at J, leaving 9 bases unmatched. The CDR3 length is 15 residues. Germline assignment: CDR1 LNHDA and CDR2 SQIVND (reference sequence). The CDR3 loop is CASRLAGAPGETQYF. As DNA, the CDR3 is TGTGCCAGTAGGCTAGCGGGGGCCCCCGGGGAGACCCAGTACTTC.

The genes are TRBV11-1 and TRBJ2-7, with a possible D match to TRBD1 (5 bases). CDR1 SGHAT and CDR2 FQDESV come from the germline V gene (reference sequence). CDR3 length: 15 amino acids. Trimming shortened V by 4 bases and J by 2 bases, and 15 bases separated the two germline ends. CDR3 coding DNA: TGTGCCAGCAGCTCCTCCAGGGTTAGAGCCTACGAGCAGTACTTC. Protein product: CASSSSRVRAYEQYF.

This sequence joins TRBV6-1 and TRBJ1-2, with unresolved D. There are 13 residues in the CDR3. In germline, CDR1 is MNHNS, CDR2 SASEGT. V lost 1 base to trimming and J lost 7 bases, with 10 bases between them. Here the CDR3 reads CASSEGLIGGYTF. CDR3 DNA: TGTGCCAGCAGTGAAGGACTAATCGGTGGCTACACCTTC.

V and J are TRBV19 and TRBJ2-1, with TRBD2 identical over 10 bases. CDR1 LNHDA and CDR2 SQIVND come from the germline V gene (reference sequence). J was trimmed by 5 bases and V by 7 bases; bases with no gene match: 11. The CDR3 runs 16 residues. The CDR3 bases are TGTGCCAGTACCCACTCTAGCGGGAGAAGGGACAATGAGCAGTTCTTC. This sequence encodes CASTHSSGRRDNEQFF.

CDR3 region: CASSLARGGETQYF. As DNA, the CDR3 is TGTGCCAGCAGCTTAGCCAGGGGCGGAGAGACCCAGTACTTC. The genes are TRBV7-9 and TRBJ2-5; maybe TRBD1 (6 bases). CDR3 length: 14 amino acids. Germline loops: CDR1 SEHNR, CDR2 FQNEAQ (reference sequence). The V and J ends lost 0 bases and 4 bases respectively, with 9 bases between them.

The rearrangement links TRBV14 to TRBJ2-1, with unresolved D. This CDR3 region has 12 residues. V lost 2 bases to trimming and J lost 8 bases, with 7 bases between them. Germline values: CDR1 SGHDN, CDR2 FVKESK. The CDR3 here is CASSQLSDEQFF. DNA of the CDR3: TGTGCCAGCAGCCAACTGAGTGATGAGCAGTTCTTC. The full variable domain, in which reference TRBV14 and TRBJ2-1 provide the parts outside the CDR3, is EAGVTQFPSHSVIEKGQTVTLRCDPISGHDNLYWYRRVMGKEIKFLLHFVKESKQDESGMPNNRFLAERTGGTYSTLKVQPAELEDSGVYFCASSQLSDEQFFGPGTRLTVL.

V gene TRBV7-2 combines with J gene TRBJ2-5, with a possible D match to TRBD2 (5 bases). This CDR3 is built from 15 residues. V was trimmed by 1 base and J by 5 bases, leaving 14 bases between them. Germline-derived CDR1 and CDR2 are SGHTA and FQGNSA. The CDR3 spells CASSLGPIRGETQYF. In DNA form, the CDR3 reads TGTGCCAGCAGCTTAGGGCCTATTCGCGGGGAGACCCAGTACTTC.

The rearrangement joins TRBV15 to TRBJ2-7; D gene unclear. The V and J ends lost 3 bases and 6 bases respectively, with 6 bases between them. Germline-derived CDR1 and CDR2 are LNHNV and YYDKDF (reference sequence). CDR3 length: 11 residues. The CDR3 DNA follows: TGTGCCACCAGCAGCCGGTTCGAGCAGTACTTC. Translating it yields CATSSRFEQYF.

This chain joins TRBV5-1 and TRBJ1-6; TRBD1 is a possible D gene (5 bases). Trimming took off 4 bases at V and 8 bases at J, with 16 bases between the two ends. Germline V gives CDR1 SGHRS, CDR2 YFSETQ. CDR3 size: 15 residues. CDR3 region: CASSMSGGFDSPLHF. CDR3 nucleotides: TGCGCCAGCAGCATGAGTGGGGGGTTCGATTCACCCCTCCACTTT. Drawing the rest from reference TRBV5-1 and TRBJ1-6, the complete variable domain is KAGVTQTPRYLIKTRGQQVTLSCSPISGHRSVSWYQQTPGQGLQFLFEYFSETQRNKGNFPGRFSGRQFSNSRSEMNVSTLELGDSALYLCASSMSGGFDSPLHFGNGTRLTVT.